Each of the 23 T cell receptor beta chains below was sequenced from the same sample in a study of T-cell reconstitution after alpha-beta-depleted transplantation in children. For TCRbeta, the library was prepared with unique molecular identifiers. TCRdb itself ran the PCR reads through MiXCR, one entry per CDR3 protein. The repertoire holds about 200,000 distinct CDR3 sequences, with approximately 6.9% as singletons. The sample was PBMCs, taken before TCRalphabeta/CD19-depleted stem cell transplant. Source of these receptors: a boy younger than 10 with acute lymphoblastic leukemia, due to receive a stem cell transplant.

This clonotype was detected ten times or more. The chain couples TRBV7-2 to TRBJ1-5, with no clear D. The length of the CDR3 is 15 residues. The V and J ends lost 0 bases and 4 bases respectively, with 10 bases between them. Germline loops: CDR1 SGHTA, CDR2 FQGNSA. CDR3 residues: CASSLAGSGNQPQHF. In DNA, the CDR3 is TGTGCCAGCAGCTTAGCTGGGTCTGGTAATCAGCCCCAGCATTTT.

This clonotype showed up just a few times. This sequence joins TRBV12-3 or TRBV12-4 and TRBJ2-1; D is ambiguous. The V end lost 2 bases, the J end lost 9 bases, and 8 bases lay between the germline ends. The CDR3 sequence is 12 residues long. This CDR3 reads CASSLMAGEQFF. DNA for the CDR3: TGTGCCAGCAGTTTAATGGCTGGTGAGCAGTTCTTC.

This clonotype was seen ten or more times. V usage is TRBV20-1 and J usage is TRBJ2-5; 11 nucleotides agree with TRBD2. The CDR3 is 15 amino acids. The trim removed 6 bases at V and 5 bases at J, leaving 11 bases unmatched. The germline V gene encodes CDR1 DFQATT and CDR2 SNEGSKA (reference sequence). DNA for the CDR3: TGCAGTGCACCCATAGCGGGAGGGCCGGGGGAGACCCAGTACTTC. This sequence encodes CSAPIAGGPGETQYF.

This clonotype was seen ten or more times. The chain employs TRBV29-1 and TRBJ1-2, with 7 bases matching TRBD1. After removal of 3 bases from V and 6 bases from J, the junction contained 4 bases not matched to a gene. Germline-derived CDR1 and CDR2 are SQVTM and ANQGSEA. The CDR3 has 12 residues. The chain's CDR3 is CSVDEGGDGYTF. The CDR3 bases are TGCAGCGTTGATGAAGGGGGCGATGGCTACACCTTC.

The table lists this clonotype with many counts. The chain recombines TRBV7-9 with TRBJ2-4; tentative D call: TRBD2 (6 bases). Germline V lookup: CDR1 SEHNR, CDR2 FQNEAQ (reference sequence). The V end was cut by 1 base, the J end by 1 base, with 14 bases between. This CDR3 comprises 17 residues. As DNA, the CDR3 is TGTGCCAGCAGCTTAGGTTGGTCCGGAGGGGCCAAAAACATTCAGTACTTC. Translated: CASSLGWSGGAKNIQYF.

This clonotype was detected only a few times. The CDR3 is CASSLDALRTGKDEQYF. CDR3 DNA sequence: TGTGCCAGCAGCTTAGACGCTCTAAGGACAGGGAAGGACGAGCAGTACTTC. This chain links TRBV7-2 with TRBJ2-7, with 8 bases matching TRBD1. CDR3 length equals 17 residues. Unmatched junction bases numbered 13, after V lost 1 base and J lost 5 bases. CDR1 is SGHTA, CDR2 FQGNSA, per germline.

This clonotype came up many times. This chain uses TRBV20-1 with TRBJ2-4; D is possibly TRBD2 (6 bases). Germline CDR1 reads DFQATT; CDR2 reads SNEGSKA (reference sequence). Trimming took off 0 bases at V and 2 bases at J, with 8 bases between the two ends. The CDR3 covers 14 residues. In DNA, the CDR3 is TGCAGTGCTAGAGATGGAGGGCCCAAAAACATTCAGTACTTC. Amino acids: CSARDGGPKNIQYF.

The table lists this clonotype with many counts. The chain uses TRBV29-1 and TRBJ2-4; D is unclear. The germline CDR1 and CDR2 sequences are SQVTM and ANQGSEA. V lost 8 bases and J 4 bases, leaving 9 bases between the germline ends. The CDR3 has 11 amino acids. The CDR3 bases are TGCAGCATCAATGGGAAAAACATTCAGTACTTC. Residues: CSINGKNIQYF.

Many counts were recorded for this clonotype. This rearrangement joins TRBV27 to TRBJ1-1, with 8 bases aligning to TRBD1. The germline V gene encodes CDR1 MNHEY and CDR2 SMNVEV (reference sequence). V gave up 7 bases and J gave up 8 bases; unmatched junction bases: 6. The length of the CDR3 is 12 residues. CDR3 amino acids: CASNYGQGEAFF. DNA for the CDR3: TGTGCCAGCAACTACGGACAGGGAGAAGCTTTCTTT.

The rearrangement joins TRBV7-2 to TRBJ2-7; D assignment may be TRBD1 or TRBD2 (5 bases each). With 5 bases removed from V and 4 bases from J, the gap between germline ends came to 18 bases. Germline V gene lookup returns CDR1 SGHTA and CDR2 FQGNSA. CDR3 size: 15 residues. The CDR3 bases are TGTGCCAGCAGCGCAGACGGGATTGAGGGGTACGAGCAGTACTTC. Translated: CASSADGIEGYEQYF.

This clonotype was picked up many times. The rearrangement links TRBV7-9 to TRBJ1-4; no definite D call. This CDR3 is 15 amino acids long. V lost 5 bases to trimming and J lost 5 bases, with 15 bases between them. Germline V lookup: CDR1 SEHNR, CDR2 FQNEAQ (reference sequence). CDR3 residues: CASSAEAGFNEKLFF. The CDR3 coding sequence is TGTGCCAGCAGCGCCGAGGCGGGGTTCAATGAAAAACTGTTTTTT.

This clonotype was seen a handful of times. At one of its ends the junction is not consistent with the germline gene, which may arise from a read error. The V gene is TRBV7-2, the J gene TRBJ2-5; 7 nucleotides align to TRBD1. Germline CDR1 is SGHTA and CDR2 is FQGNSA. The CDR3 consists of 13 residues. The CDR3 sequence is CAISRDRQETQYF. The CDR3 coding sequence is TGTGCCATCAGCCGGGACAGACAAGAGACCCAGTACTTC.

This clonotype has more than one count but fewer than ten. This rearrangement joins TRBV6-6 to TRBJ1-1; perhaps TRBD1 as D (6 bases). From germline, CDR1 is MNHNY and CDR2 SVGAGI (reference sequence). This CDR3 comprises 13 residues. Trimming left V 11 bases short and J 3 bases short, with 16 bases between. CDR3: CAGSTGLDTEAFF. As DNA, the CDR3 is TGTGCCGGATCGACAGGTTTGGACACTGAAGCTTTCTTT.

This clonotype was seen repeatedly, ten times or more. The CDR3 loop is CASSSYPQGAFYEQYF. CDR3 sequence (DNA): TGTGCCAGCAGTTCCTACCCGCAGGGGGCCTTTTACGAGCAGTACTTC. The rearrangement uses TRBV28 and TRBJ2-7; the match to TRBD1 covers 8 bases. V was pared by 4 bases and J by 4 bases, with 12 bases of the junction left unmatched. CDR3 size: 16 residues. Germline CDR1 reads MDHEN; CDR2 reads SYDVKM. Combining the CDR3 with reference TRBV28 and TRBJ2-7 gives the whole variable domain DVKVTQSSRYLVKRTGEKVFLECVQDMDHENMFWYRQDPGLGLRLIYFSYDVKMKEKGDIPEGYSVSREKKERFSLILESASTNQTSMYLCASSSYPQGAFYEQYFGPGTRLTVT.

In this sample, this clonotype turned up many times. The gene calls are TRBV5-1 and TRBJ1-5, with D possibly being TRBD1 (5 bases). From germline, CDR1 is SGHRS and CDR2 YFSETQ. The V end was cut by 4 bases, the J end by 0 bases, with 11 bases between. The CDR3 loop spans 15 amino acids. CDR3 sequence reads: CASSPGGGSNQPQHF. The CDR3 coding sequence is TGCGCCAGCAGCCCCGGGGGGGGTAGCAATCAGCCCCAGCATTTT.

This clonotype was observed at least ten times. The CDR3 loop is CASSQDRSWNEQFF. CDR3 in DNA: TGTGCCAGCAGCCAAGATCGCAGCTGGAATGAGCAGTTCTTC. The chain links TRBV3-1 to TRBJ2-1, with D uncertain. The CDR3 spans 14 residues. Per germline, CDR1 LGHDT and CDR2 YNNKEL (reference sequence). V was trimmed by 0 bases and J by 7 bases, leaving 10 bases between them.

CDR3 loop: CASSRGDRPTYEQYF. In DNA form, the CDR3 reads TGTGCCAGCAGCAGAGGGGACAGGCCAACCTACGAGCAGTACTTC. V is TRBV9 and J is TRBJ2-7; 8 nucleotides match TRBD1. The CDR3 totals 15 residues. V was clipped by 4 bases and J by 2 bases; unmatched bases: 8. Germline CDR1 and CDR2: SGDLS and YYNGEE.

This clonotype was found many times. This rearrangement joins TRBV7-9 to TRBJ2-1; 8 bases match TRBD1. With V trimmed by 5 bases and J by 2 bases, 5 bases remained unmatched. There are 15 residues in the CDR3. CDR1 SEHNR and CDR2 FQNEAQ come from the germline V gene (reference sequence). The CDR3 bases are TGTGCCAGCAGCGTCGGACAGGGTACCTACAATGAGCAGTTCTTC. Residues: CASSVGQGTYNEQFF. Full variable domain (rest looked up from reference TRBV7-9 and TRBJ2-1): DTGVSQNPRHKITKRGQNVTFRCDPISEHNRLYWYRQTLGQGPEFLTYFQNEAQLEKSRLLSDRFSAERPKGSFSTLEIQRTEQGDSAMYLCASSVGQGTYNEQFFGPGTRLTVL.

This clonotype was counted many times. The CDR3 DNA is TGTGCCAGCAGTCCCCTCGGGGGGACCAACGAGCAGTACTTC. Encoded protein: CASSPLGGTNEQYF. The genes are TRBV6-2 or TRBV6-3 and TRBJ2-7, with 7 bases fitting TRBD2. CDR1 and CDR2 from the germline V gene are MNHEY and SVGEGT. V lost 5 bases and J lost 5; bases outside the gene matches: 9. CDR3 length equals 14 residues.

The rearrangement joins TRBV28 to TRBJ2-3; possibly TRBD1 for D (6 bases). The V gene's germline CDR1 is MDHEN and CDR2 SYDVKM. The V end lost 6 bases, the J end lost 11 bases, and 21 bases lay between the germline ends. The CDR3 consists of 14 residues. The DNA for the CDR3 is TGTGCCAGCAGGGAAGCGAAAACAGGGTTTTGGCAGTATTTT. Translated, it gives CASREAKTGFWQYF.

This chain connects TRBV12-3 or TRBV12-4 to TRBJ1-5; a possible D gene is TRBD1 (5 bases). The CDR3 loop spans 14 amino acids. V lost 5 bases and J 4 bases, leaving 12 bases between the germline ends. The CDR3 nucleotides read TGTGCCAGCAGTCCGGGGCCCTCTAATCAGCCCCAGCATTTT. Translation gives CASSPGPSNQPQHF.

This clonotype was counted at least ten times. The chain carries TRBV7-9 and TRBJ1-5; tentative D call: TRBD1 (6 bases). V gave up 5 bases and J gave up 5 bases, with 16 bases separating them. The CDR3 has 15 residues. CDR1 and CDR2 from the germline V gene are SEHNR and FQNEAQ (reference sequence). CDR3 sequence reads: CASSPSGGLDQPQHF. CDR3 coding DNA: TGTGCCAGCAGCCCCTCGGGGGGGCTAGATCAGCCCCAGCATTTT.

This clonotype has more than one count but fewer than ten. The rearrangement links TRBV7-9 to TRBJ1-1; TRBD1 is a possible D gene (6 bases). Germline CDR1 SEHNR, CDR2 FQNEAQ (reference sequence). Trimming shortened V by 5 bases and J by 6 bases, and 10 bases separated the two germline ends. This CDR3 comprises 12 residues. The CDR3 region is CASSLGAAEAFF. The CDR3 DNA reads as TGTGCCAGCAGCCTGGGGGCCGCTGAAGCTTTCTTT.